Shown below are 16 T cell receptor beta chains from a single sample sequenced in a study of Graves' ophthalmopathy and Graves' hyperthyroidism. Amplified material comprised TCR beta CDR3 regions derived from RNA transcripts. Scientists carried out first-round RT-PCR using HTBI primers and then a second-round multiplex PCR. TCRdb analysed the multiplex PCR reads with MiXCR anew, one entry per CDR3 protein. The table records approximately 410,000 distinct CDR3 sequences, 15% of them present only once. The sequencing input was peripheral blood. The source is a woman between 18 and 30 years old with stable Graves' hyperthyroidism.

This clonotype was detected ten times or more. The CDR3, as DNA: TGTGCCAGCAGTGAGGCCAACCAGGGACGTGGCTACACCTTC. Translating it yields CASSEANQGRGYTF. The chain is built from TRBV2 and TRBJ1-2; possible D gene TRBD1, 5 bases. The CDR3 length is 14 residues. V lost 3 bases to trimming and J lost 7 bases, with 15 bases between them. The germline gives CDR1 SNHLY, CDR2 FYNNEI.

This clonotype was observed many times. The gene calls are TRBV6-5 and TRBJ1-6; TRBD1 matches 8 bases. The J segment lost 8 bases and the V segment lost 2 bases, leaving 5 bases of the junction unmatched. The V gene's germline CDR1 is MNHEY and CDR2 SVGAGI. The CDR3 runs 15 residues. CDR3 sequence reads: CASSYGQGIDSPLHF. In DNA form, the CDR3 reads TGTGCCAGCAGTTACGGACAGGGAATAGATTCACCCCTCCACTTT.

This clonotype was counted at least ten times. As DNA, the CDR3 is TGTGCCAGCAGTCAACAGGGGAATAATTCACCCCTCCACTTT. Protein: CASSQQGNNSPLHF. The V gene is TRBV3-1, the J gene TRBJ1-6, with 7 bases that match TRBD1. This CDR3 has 14 amino acids. Germline CDR1 is LGHDT and CDR2 is YNNKEL (reference sequence). J was trimmed by 5 bases and V by 6 bases; bases with no gene match: 4.

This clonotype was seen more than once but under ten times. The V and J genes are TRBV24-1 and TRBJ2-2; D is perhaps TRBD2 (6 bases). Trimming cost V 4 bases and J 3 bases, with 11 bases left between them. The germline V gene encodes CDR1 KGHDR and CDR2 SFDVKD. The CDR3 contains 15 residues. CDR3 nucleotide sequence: TGTGCCACCAGTGACCCTCGGGGGTACACCGGGGAGCTGTTTTTT. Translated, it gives CATSDPRGYTGELFF.

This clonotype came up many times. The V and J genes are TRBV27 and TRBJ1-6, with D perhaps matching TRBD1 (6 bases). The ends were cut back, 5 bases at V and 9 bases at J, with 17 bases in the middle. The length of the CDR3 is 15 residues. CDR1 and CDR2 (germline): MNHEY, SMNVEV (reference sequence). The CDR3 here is CASSPRGRGISPLHF. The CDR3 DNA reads TGTGCCAGCAGTCCTCGGGGCAGGGGCATTTCACCCCTCCACTTT.

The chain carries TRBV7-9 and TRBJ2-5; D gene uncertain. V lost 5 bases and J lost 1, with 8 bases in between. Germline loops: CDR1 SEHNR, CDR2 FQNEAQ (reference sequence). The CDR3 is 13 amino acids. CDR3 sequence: CASSRSTQETQYF. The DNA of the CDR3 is TGTGCCAGCAGCCGGTCCACCCAAGAGACCCAGTACTTC.

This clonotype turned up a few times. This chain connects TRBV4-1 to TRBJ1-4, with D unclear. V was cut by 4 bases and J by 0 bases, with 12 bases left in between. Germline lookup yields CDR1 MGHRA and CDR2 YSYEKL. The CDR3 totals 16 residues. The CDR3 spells CASSRSGDATNEKLFF. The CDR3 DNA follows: TGCGCCAGCAGCCGATCCGGGGATGCAACTAATGAAAAACTGTTTTTT.

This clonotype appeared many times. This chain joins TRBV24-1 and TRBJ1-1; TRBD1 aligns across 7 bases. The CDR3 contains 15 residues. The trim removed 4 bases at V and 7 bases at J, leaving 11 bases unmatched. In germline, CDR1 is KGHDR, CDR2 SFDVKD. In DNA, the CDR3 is TGTGCCACCAGTGACCCTCGGACAGGATTGAATGAAGCTTTCTTT. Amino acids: CATSDPRTGLNEAFF.

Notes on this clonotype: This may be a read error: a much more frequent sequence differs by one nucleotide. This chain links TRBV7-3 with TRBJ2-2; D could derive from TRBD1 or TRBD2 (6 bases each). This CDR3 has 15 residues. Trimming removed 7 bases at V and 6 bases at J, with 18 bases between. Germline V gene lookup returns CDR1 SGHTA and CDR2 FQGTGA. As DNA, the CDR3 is TGTGCCAGCACCTCAAGGGGGGCGGTGGCCGGGGAGCTGTTTTTT. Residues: CASTSRGAVAGELFF.

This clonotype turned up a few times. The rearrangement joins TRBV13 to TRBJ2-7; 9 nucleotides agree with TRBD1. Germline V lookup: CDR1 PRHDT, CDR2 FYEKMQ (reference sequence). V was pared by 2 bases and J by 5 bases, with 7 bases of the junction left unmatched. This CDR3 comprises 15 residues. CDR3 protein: CASSLRTGEMHEQYF. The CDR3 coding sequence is TGTGCCAGCAGCTTAAGGACAGGGGAAATGCACGAGCAGTACTTC.

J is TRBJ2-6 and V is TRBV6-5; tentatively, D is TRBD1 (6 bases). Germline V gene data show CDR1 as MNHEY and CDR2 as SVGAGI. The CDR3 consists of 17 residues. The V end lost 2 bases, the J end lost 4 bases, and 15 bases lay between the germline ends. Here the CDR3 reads CASSYLRTGSGANVLTF. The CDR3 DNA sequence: TGTGCCAGCAGTTACCTAAGAACAGGGTCAGGGGCCAACGTCCTGACTTTC.

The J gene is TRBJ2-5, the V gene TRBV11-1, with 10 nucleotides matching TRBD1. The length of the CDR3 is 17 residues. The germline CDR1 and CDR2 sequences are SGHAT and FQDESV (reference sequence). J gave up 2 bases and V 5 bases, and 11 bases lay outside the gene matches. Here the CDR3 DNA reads TGTGCCAGCAGCACCCGCCGGGACAGGGGTTTTCAAGAGACCCAGTACTTC. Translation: CASSTRRDRGFQETQYF.

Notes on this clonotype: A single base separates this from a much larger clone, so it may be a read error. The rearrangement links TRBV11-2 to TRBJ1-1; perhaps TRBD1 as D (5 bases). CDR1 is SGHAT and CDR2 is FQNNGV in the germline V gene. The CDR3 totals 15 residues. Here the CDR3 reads CASSSKPEGYTEACF. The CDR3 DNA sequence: TGTGCCAGCAGCTCCAAGCCCGAGGGGTACACTGAAGCTTGCTTT.

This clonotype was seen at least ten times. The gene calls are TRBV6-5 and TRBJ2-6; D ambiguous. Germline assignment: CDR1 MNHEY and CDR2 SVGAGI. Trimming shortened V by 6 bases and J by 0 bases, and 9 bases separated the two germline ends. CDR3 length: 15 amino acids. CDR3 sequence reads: CASSSRSSGANVLTF. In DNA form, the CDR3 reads TGTGCCAGCAGCTCCCGGAGCTCTGGGGCCAACGTCCTGACTTTC.

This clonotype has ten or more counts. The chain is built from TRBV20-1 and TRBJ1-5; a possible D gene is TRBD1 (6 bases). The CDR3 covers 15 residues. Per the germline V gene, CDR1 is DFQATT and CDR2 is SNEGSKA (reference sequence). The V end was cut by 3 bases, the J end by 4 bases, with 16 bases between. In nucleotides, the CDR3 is TGCAGTGCTAGGATGGGGACACAGGTTAATCAGCCCCAGCATTTT. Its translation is CSARMGTQVNQPQHF.

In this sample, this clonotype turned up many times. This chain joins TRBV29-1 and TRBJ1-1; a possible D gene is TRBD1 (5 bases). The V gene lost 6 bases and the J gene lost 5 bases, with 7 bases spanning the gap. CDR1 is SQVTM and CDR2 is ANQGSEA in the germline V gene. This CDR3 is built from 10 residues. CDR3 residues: CSVEGTEAFF. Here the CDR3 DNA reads TGCAGCGTGGAGGGGACTGAAGCTTTCTTT.